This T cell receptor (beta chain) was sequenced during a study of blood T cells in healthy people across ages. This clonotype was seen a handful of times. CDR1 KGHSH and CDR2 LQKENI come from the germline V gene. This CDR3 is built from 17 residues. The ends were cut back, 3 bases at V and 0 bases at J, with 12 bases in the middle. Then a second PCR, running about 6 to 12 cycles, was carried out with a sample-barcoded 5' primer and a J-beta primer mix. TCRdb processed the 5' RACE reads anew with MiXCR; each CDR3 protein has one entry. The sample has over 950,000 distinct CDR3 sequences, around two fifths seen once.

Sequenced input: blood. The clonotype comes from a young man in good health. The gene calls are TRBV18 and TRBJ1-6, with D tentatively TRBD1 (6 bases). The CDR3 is CASSPLTGSSYNSPLHF. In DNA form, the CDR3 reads TGTGCCAGCTCACCCTTAACAGGGAGCTCCTATAATTCACCCCTCCACTTT.